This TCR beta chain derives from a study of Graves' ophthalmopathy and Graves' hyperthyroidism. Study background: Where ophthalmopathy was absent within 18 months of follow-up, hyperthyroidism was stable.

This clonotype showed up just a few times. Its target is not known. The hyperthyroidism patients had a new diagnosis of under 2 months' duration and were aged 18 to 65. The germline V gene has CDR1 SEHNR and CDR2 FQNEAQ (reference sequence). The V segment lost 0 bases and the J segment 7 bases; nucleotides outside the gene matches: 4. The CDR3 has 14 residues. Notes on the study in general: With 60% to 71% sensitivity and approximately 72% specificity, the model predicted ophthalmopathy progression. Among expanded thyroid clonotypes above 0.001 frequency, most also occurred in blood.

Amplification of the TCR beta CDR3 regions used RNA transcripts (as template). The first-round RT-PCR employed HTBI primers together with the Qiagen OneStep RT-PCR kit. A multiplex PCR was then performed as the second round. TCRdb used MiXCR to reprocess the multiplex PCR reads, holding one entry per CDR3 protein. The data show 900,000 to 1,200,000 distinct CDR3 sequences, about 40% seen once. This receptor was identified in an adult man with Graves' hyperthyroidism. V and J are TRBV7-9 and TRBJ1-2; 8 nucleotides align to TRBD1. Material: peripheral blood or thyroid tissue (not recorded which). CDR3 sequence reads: CASSLARTGFGYTF. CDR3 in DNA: TGTGCCAGCAGCTTAGCCCGGACAGGGTTTGGCTACACCTTC. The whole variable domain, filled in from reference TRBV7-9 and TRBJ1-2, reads DTGVSQNPRHKITKRGQNVTFRCDPISEHNRLYWYRQTLGQGPEFLTYFQNEAQLEKSRLLSDRFSAERPKGSFSTLEIQRTEQGDSAMYLCASSLARTGFGYTFGSGTRLTVV.